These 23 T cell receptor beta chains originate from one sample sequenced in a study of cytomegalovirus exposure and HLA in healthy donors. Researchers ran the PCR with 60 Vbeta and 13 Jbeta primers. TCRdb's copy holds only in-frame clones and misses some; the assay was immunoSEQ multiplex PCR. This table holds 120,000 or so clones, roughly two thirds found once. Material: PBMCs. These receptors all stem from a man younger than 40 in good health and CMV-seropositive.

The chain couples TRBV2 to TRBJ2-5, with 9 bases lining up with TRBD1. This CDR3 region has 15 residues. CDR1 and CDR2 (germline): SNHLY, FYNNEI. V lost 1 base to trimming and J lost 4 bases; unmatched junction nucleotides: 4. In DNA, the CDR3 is TGTGCCAGCAGTGAAGGGGGACAGGGACTAGAGACCCAGTACTTC. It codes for CASSEGGQGLETQYF.

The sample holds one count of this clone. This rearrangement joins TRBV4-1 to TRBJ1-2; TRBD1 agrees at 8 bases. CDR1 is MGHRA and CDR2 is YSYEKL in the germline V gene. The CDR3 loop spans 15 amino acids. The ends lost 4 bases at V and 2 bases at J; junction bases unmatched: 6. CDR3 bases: TGCGCCAGCAGCCTAATGGGACAGGAGAACTATGGCTACACCTTC. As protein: CASSLMGQENYGYTF.

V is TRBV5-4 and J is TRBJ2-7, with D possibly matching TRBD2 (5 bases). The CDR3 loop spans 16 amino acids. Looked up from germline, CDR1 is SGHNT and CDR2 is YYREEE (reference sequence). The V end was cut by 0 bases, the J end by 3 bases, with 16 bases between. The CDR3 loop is CASSLGGSQVSYEQYF. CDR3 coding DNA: TGTGCCAGCAGCTTGGGAGGGAGCCAGGTCAGCTACGAGCAGTACTTC. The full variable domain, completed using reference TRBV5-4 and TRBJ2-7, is ETGVTQSPTHLIKTRGQQVTLRCSSQSGHNTVSWYQQALGQGPQFIFQYYREEENGRGNFPPRFSGLQFPNYSSELNVNALELDDSALYLCASSLGGSQVSYEQYFGPGTRLTVT.

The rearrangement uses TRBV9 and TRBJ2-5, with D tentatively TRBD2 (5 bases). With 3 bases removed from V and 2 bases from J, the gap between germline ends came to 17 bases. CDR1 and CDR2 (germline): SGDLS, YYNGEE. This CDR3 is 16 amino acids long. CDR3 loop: CASSAGLIGPQETQYF. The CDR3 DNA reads TGTGCCAGCAGCGCGGGGTTGATTGGGCCTCAAGAGACCCAGTACTTC.

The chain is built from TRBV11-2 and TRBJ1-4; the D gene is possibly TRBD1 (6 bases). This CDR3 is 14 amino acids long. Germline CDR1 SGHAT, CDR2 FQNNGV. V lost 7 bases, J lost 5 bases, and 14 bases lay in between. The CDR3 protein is CASTNKRGNEKLFF. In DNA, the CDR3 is TGTGCCAGCACCAACAAGAGGGGGAATGAAAAACTGTTTTTT.

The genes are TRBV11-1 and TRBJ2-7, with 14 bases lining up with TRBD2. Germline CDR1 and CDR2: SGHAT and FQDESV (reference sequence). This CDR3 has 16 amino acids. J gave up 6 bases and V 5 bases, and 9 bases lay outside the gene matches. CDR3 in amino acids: CASSPGLAGVWGEQYF. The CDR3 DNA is TGTGCCAGCAGCCCGGGACTAGCGGGAGTGTGGGGCGAGCAGTACTTC.

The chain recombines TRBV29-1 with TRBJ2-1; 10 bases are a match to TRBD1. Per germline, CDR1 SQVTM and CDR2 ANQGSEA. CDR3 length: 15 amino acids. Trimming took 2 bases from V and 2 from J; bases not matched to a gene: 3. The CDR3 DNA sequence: TGCAGCGTTGAACAGACAGGGGGCGCCTACAATGAGCAGTTCTTC. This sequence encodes CSVEQTGGAYNEQFF.

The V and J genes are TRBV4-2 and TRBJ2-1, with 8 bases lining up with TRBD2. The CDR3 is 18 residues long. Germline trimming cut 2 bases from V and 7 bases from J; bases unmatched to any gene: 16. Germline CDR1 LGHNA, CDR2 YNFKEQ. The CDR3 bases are TGTGCCAGCAGCCAAATTGGGCGGGGGGCCACCCGGGCGAATGAGCAGTTCTTC. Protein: CASSQIGRGATRANEQFF.

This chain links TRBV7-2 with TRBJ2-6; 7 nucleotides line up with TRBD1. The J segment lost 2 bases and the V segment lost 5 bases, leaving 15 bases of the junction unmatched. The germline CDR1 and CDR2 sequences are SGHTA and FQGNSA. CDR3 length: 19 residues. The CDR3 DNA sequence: TGTGCCAGCAGCCTCCAAGCAGGGACAGCCTTCACTGGGGCCAACGTCCTGACTTTC. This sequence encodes CASSLQAGTAFTGANVLTF.

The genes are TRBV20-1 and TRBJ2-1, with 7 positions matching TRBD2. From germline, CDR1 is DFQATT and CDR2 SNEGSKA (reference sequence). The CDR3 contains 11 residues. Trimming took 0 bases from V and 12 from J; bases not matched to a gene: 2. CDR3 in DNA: TGCAGTGCTAGAGATCCGGGAGGGCAGTTCTTC. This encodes CSARDPGGQFF.

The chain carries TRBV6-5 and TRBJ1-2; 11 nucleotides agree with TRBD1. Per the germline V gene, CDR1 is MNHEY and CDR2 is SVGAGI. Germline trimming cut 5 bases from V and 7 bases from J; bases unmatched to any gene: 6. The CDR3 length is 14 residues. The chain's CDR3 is CASSRTGGVAGYTF. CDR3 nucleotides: TGTGCCAGCAGTAGGACAGGGGGCGTGGCTGGCTACACCTTC.

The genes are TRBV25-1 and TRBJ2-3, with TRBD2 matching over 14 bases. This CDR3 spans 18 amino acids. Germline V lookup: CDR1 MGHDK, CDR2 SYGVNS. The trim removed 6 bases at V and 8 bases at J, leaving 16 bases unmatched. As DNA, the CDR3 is TGTGCCAGCAGCCGTGTACGGGGACTAGCGGGAGAATTGGCTACGCAGTATTTT. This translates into CASSRVRGLAGELATQYF.

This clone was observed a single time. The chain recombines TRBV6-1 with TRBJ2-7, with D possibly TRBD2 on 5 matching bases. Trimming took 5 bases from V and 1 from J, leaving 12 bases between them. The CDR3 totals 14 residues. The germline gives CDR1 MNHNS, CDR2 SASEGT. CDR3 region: CASSPWTDSYEQYF. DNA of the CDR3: TGTGCCAGCAGTCCTTGGACTGATTCCTACGAGCAGTACTTC.

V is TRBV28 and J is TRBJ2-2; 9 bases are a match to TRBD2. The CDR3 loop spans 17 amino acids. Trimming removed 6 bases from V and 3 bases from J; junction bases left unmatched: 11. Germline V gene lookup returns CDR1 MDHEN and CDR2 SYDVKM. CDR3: CASSLWTSVRYTGELFF. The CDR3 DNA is TGTGCCAGCAGCCTCTGGACTAGCGTAAGATACACCGGGGAGCTGTTTTTT.

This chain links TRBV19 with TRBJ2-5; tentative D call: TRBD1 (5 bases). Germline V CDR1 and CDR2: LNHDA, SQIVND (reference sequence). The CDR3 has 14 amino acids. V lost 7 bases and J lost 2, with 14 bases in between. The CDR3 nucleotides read TGTGCCAGTAACAACAGGCGGCTTCAAGAGACCCAGTACTTC. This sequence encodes CASNNRRLQETQYF.

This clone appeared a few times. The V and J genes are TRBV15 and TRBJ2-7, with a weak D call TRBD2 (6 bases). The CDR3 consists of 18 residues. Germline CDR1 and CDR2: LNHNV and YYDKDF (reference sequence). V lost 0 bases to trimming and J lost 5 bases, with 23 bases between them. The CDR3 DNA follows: TGTGCCACCAGCAGAGATTATTTTGGCGGGATCAGTATCGACGAGCAGTACTTC. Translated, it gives CATSRDYFGGISIDEQYF.

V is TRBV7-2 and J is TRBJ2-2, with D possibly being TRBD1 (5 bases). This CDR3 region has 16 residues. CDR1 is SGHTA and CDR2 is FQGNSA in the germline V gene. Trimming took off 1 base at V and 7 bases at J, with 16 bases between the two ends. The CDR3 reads CASSLGRPYQGGELFF. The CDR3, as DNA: TGTGCCAGCAGCTTAGGGCGTCCCTACCAGGGCGGGGAGCTGTTTTTT.

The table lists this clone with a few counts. The CDR3 loop reads CASSRDRSLGTQYF. The CDR3 DNA is TGTGCCAGTAGTAGGGACAGGTCCTTAGGGACCCAGTACTTC. The rearrangement uses TRBV19 and TRBJ2-5, with 8 bases lining up with TRBD1. Germline values: CDR1 LNHDA, CDR2 SQIVND (reference sequence). J was trimmed by 7 bases and V by 4 bases; bases with no gene match: 8. The CDR3 runs 14 residues.

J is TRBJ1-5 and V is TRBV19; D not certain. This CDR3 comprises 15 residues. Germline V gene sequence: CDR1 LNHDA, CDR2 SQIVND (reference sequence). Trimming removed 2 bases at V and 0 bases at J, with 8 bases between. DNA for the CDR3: TGTGCCAGTAGTATATGGGAGAATAGCAATCAGCCCCAGCATTTT. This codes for CASSIWENSNQPQHF.

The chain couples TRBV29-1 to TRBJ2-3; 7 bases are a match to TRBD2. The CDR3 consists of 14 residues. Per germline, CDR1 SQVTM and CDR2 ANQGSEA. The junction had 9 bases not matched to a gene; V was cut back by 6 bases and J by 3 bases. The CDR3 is CSVGRVARTDTQYF. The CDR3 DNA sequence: TGCAGCGTGGGGAGGGTAGCAAGAACAGATACGCAGTATTTT.

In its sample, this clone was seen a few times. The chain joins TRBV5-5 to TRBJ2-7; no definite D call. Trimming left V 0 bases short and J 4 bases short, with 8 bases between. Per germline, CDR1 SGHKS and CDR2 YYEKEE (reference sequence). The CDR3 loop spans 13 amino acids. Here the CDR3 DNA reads TGTGCCAGCAGCTTGGGGGCAGCTTACGAGCAGTACTTC. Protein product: CASSLGAAYEQYF.

The CDR3 loop reads CASSRTGGTYGYTF. The CDR3 nucleotides read TGCGCCAGCAGCAGGACAGGGGGTACCTATGGCTACACCTTC. The chain combines TRBV4-1 with TRBJ1-2; TRBD1 matches at 10 bases. The V gene's germline CDR1 is MGHRA and CDR2 YSYEKL. This CDR3 region has 14 residues. The V segment lost 5 bases and the J segment 4 bases; nucleotides outside the gene matches: 4.

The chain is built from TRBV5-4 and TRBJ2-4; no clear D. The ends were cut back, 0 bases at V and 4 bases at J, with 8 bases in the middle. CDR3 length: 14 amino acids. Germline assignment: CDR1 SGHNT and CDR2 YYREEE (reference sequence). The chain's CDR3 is CASSLDYLKNIQYF. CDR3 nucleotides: TGTGCCAGCAGCTTGGATTATCTGAAAAACATTCAGTACTTC.